This T cell receptor (beta chain) originates from a study of blood T cell repertoires in COVID-19 (TCRdb year 2020). In the study overall: The collaborator samples originated in the United States, Italy and Spain and spanned the acute and convalescent phases of COVID-19. Where HLA class I and class II types were available, the types were taken from metadata supplied by the sample provider, not from assay-based typing. A freely available public database, intended as a resource for researchers studying the immune response to SARS-CoV-2, is where the repertoires were released. Sample metadata almost always included a de-identified subject ID, COVID-19 status, age in years and sex. The samples were drawn from the first 160 participants of the ongoing ImmuneRACE study and from some 1,300 subjects provided by 6 global collaborators. Subjects who had been exposed to COVID-19, were actively infected with it, or had recovered from it provided the deeply sampled blood TCRbeta repertoires that made up the dataset. The material from the prospective study consisted of cDNA or gDNA derived from T cells, B-cell-depleted T cells, or PBMCs. General study outcomes and caveats: Clinical and demographic metadata were provided uncurated, with the amount varying by source and participant.

TCRbeta CDR3 regions were amplified from genomic DNA using the immunoSEQ Assay, a bias-controlled multiplex PCR. The original pipeline was this. The number of nucleated cells in each sample was estimated from the amplification of reference gene primers within the assay. Sequence reads were collapsed and filtered to measure the absolute abundance of every unique TCRbeta CDR3 rearrangement. For each sample, productive Simpson clonality was calculated by taking the square root of Simpson's diversity index across productive rearrangements. Entries here come from immuneACCESS through TCRdb and include only in-frame sequences with V and J called. Some clones fail to appear in such tables; in the studies checked, an unresolved V gene covers under half of the shortfall, and the cause of the remainder is unknown. V, J and clone size derive from that table, while D and trimming were established from the DNA sequence. The sample contains about 140,000 clones, 70% to 85% of them found a single time. The biggest ten clones account for 1.5% to 2% of the sample.

Participants in the prospective study were enrolled through a virtual design, were aged about 18 to 90 years, and lived in some 24 United States geographic areas. To assign participants to cohorts, the prospective study relied on clinical history that participants themselves reported in a screening survey and a study questionnaire. A participant counted as exposed if, within 2 weeks of entering the study, that participant had been in contact with someone who had a PCR-confirmed or clinician-diagnosed COVID-19 case. Each participant in the prospective study had whole blood, serum and a nasopharyngeal or oropharyngeal swab collected by mobile phlebotomists. Prospective study participants could optionally give additional blood draws and questionnaires over a roughly two-month period. Before DNA extraction, blood samples from the prospective study were shipped at room temperature or frozen. The CDR3 numbers 14 residues from cysteine through phenylalanine. Only CDR3 DNA remains: 42 bases, in frame from the first base. CDR1 and CDR2, per the germline V gene, are KGHSH and LQKENI. Cut back by 4 bases and 8 bases, the V and J ends lie 14 bases apart.

In regard to this clone: Which antigen it targets is not known. Per-nucleotide qualities are absent, and no much larger clonotype sits a single base away.

The chain is made from TRBV18 and TRBJ1-4, and possibly TRBD1, on 5 matching bases. The sequencing input was PBMCs or T cells enriched from blood (not recorded which). The TCR was taken from a woman between 18 and 30 years old who had been exposed to COVID-19. The DNA is as follows: TGTGCCAGCTCACAAGGGGATTTTGAAGAAAAACTGTTTTTT. Its product reads: CASSQGDFEEKLFF.